This section outlines one T cell receptor (beta chain) sequence together with its context. The antigen is undetermined. The study ran its PCR with 60 Vbeta and 13 Jbeta primers. Measured with immunoSEQ multiplex PCR; TCRdb has only the in-frame clones, and not every one. The sample table sets out about 120,000 clones. In germline, CDR1 is LNHDA, CDR2 SQIVND (reference sequence). Trimming removed 6 bases from V and 3 bases from J; junction bases left unmatched: 15. The CDR3 totals 18 residues. These data come from a study of cytomegalovirus exposure and HLA in healthy donors. Study results and limitations: On later analysis, the bulk of CMV-associated TCR beta chains appeared to be HLA-restricted.

This chain joins TRBV19 and TRBJ1-5, with 9 bases lining up with TRBD1. The TCR sequence derives from a man in his late teens or twenties in good health and CMV-seronegative. The sequenced material came from PBMCs. CDR3 in amino acids: CASRSLRDRDIINQPQHF. CDR3 coding DNA: TGTGCCAGTAGATCACTCCGGGACAGGGATATCATCAATCAGCCCCAGCATTTT.